The present entry profiles one TCR beta chain with its context. Its antigen is not yet known. One base away there is no much larger clone; base qualities are not given. Per the germline V gene, SNHLY is the CDR1 and FYNNEI is the CDR2. The cysteine opens and the phenylalanine closes a CDR3 of 15 amino acids. Of the read, only the CDR3 DNA is kept; its 45 bases are in frame from base 1. Compared with germline, V lacks 6 bases and J lacks 4 bases; bases without a gene match: 6. Patients with a history of autoimmune disease or receiving systemic immunosuppression were excluded from the trial. Peripheral blood for TCR sequencing was collected from all dose cohorts at baseline, on cycle 4 day 1, and on cycle 7 day 1. The samples were taken from a phase I, first-in-human, multicenter, open-label dose-escalation trial of ivuxolimab. Adults with locally advanced or metastatic melanoma, renal cell carcinoma, hepatocellular carcinoma or head and neck squamous cell carcinoma were enrolled in the trial. Before TCR sequencing, CD4+ T cells and CD8+ T cells from peripheral blood were sorted into separate populations.

The entry originates in a study of OX40 agonist ivuxolimab in advanced cancers. Study-level background: Ivuxolimab was a fully human IgG2 agonistic monoclonal antibody targeting the costimulatory receptor OX40 (CD134). Intravenous ivuxolimab was administered to patients every 2 weeks at six dose levels: 0.01, 0.1, 0.3, 1.5, 3 and 10 mg/kg. Among the roughly 54 dose-escalation patients, around 20 had hepatocellular carcinoma, approximately 15 melanoma, 9 renal cell carcinoma and 9 head and neck cancer. In the dose-escalation cohort, around 80% of patients were male, and the mean age was 60 years with a range of roughly 20 to 79. Prior anti-PD-1, anti-PD-L1 or anti-CTLA-4 therapy was permitted, and checkpoint inhibitors had been received by 30% to 40% of dose-escalation patients. Partial responses occurred in three dose-escalation patients: two with cutaneous melanoma and one with hepatocellular carcinoma. The point of sequencing TCRbeta in the periphery was to test whether ivuxolimab changed TCR sequence diversity and drove clonal T-cell expansion. The paper reports the monotherapy dose-escalation portion (N of about 50 patients) of the phase I ivuxolimab trial.

Here is what the overall study found, with its caveats: At doses of 0.1 to 3.0 mg/kg, clonal expansion of both CD4+ and CD8+ blood T cells was observed from baseline to week 6. On average, CD8+ T cells showed more expanded clones than CD4+ T cells after ivuxolimab. In the 0.1-3.0 mg/kg groups, partial responders had among the lowest normalized peripheral clonal expansion, particularly in CD8+ T cells. Low levels of normalized T-cell clonal expansion were also seen in some patients who did not respond. The antigen specificity of the clonally expanded peripheral T cells was not determined.

Genomic DNA was extracted from sorted cells for sequencing of the TCRbeta CDR3 region. The immunoSEQ Assay was used to sequence the TCRbeta CDR3 regions. TCRdb took this table from immuneACCESS and kept in-frame rearrangements with V and J called. Such tables lack part of the clones; where checked against another copy, unresolved V genes explain under half of the gap, and the rest is unexplained. The sample data list some 61,000 clones, and 90% of these were observed just once. The leading ten clones occupy about 5.1% of the sample. This chain joins TRBV2 to TRBJ1-3; 10 bases in the middle match TRBD1. Sequencing used CD4+ or CD8+ T cells sorted from blood, obtained in a trial of the OX40 agonist ivuxolimab. The TCR sequence derives from an adult with an advanced solid tumor such as melanoma, head and neck, liver or kidney cancer. The nucleotide sequence is given as TGTGCCAGCAGATACGACAGGGGGCCAGGAAACACCATATATTTT. The translation is CASRYDRGPGNTIYF.